The clone carrying this T cell receptor (beta chain) was detected only once. These data come from a study of blood T cell repertoires in COVID-19. In the source study's methods: Scientists estimated how many nucleated cells there were by amplifying reference gene primers. Here immunoSEQ multiplex PCR was the method, and the copy in TCRdb shows in-frame clones only, minus some. V, J and clone size are those of that table, while D and trimming were read from the DNA. The data hold some 200,000 clones, with 65% to 85% observed a single time. Participant age was roughly 18 to 95 years, and participants resided in about two dozen US areas. The CDR3 has 15 amino acids. Per germline, CDR1 LGHNA and CDR2 YNFKEQ. With V trimmed by 0 bases and J by 3 bases, 3 bases remained unmatched.

Sequenced material: PBMCs or T cells enriched from blood (not recorded which). The clonotype comes from a middle-aged woman with acute COVID-19. The J gene is TRBJ2-7, the V gene TRBV4-2; the match to TRBD1 covers 9 bases. The CDR3 coding sequence is TGTGCCAGCAGCCAAGAGAGGGACAGGGTCTACGAGCAGTACTTC. This encodes CASSQERDRVYEQYF.